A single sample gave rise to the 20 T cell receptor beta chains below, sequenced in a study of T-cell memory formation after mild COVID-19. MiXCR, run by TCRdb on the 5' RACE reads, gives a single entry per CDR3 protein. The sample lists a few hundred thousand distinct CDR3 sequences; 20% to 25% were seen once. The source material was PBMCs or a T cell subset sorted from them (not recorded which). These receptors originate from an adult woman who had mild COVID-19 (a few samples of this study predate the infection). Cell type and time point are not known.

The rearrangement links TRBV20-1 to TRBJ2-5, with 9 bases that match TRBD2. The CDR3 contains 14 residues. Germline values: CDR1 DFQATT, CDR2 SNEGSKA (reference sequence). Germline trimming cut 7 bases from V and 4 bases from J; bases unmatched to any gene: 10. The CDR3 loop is CSGVPIAGAETQYF. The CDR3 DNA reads TGCAGTGGGGTCCCGATAGCGGGGGCAGAGACCCAGTACTTC.

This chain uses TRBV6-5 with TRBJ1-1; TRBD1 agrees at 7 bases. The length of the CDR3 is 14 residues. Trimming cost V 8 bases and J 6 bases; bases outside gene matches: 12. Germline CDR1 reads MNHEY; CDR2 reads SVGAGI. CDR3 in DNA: TGTGCCAGCCACCCGACAGGGTTTTTTGCTGAAGCTTTCTTT. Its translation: CASHPTGFFAEAFF.

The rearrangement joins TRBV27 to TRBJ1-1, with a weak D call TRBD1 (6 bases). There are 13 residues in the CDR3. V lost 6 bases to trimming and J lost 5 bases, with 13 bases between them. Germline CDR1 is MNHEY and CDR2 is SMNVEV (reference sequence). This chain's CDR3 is CASSFTGQTEAFF. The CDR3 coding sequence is TGTGCCAGCAGCTTTACAGGGCAGACTGAAGCTTTCTTT.

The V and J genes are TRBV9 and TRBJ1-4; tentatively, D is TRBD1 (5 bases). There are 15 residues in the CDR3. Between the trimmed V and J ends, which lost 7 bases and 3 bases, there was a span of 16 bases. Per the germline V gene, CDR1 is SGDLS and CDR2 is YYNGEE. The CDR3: CASGQGTTANEKLFF. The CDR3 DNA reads TGTGCCAGCGGGCAGGGTACTACAGCTAATGAAAAACTGTTTTTT.

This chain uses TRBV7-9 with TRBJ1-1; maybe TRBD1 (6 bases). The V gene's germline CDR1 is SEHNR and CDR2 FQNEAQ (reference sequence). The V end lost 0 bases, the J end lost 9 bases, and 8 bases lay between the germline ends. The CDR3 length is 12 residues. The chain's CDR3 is CASSLAGTQAFF. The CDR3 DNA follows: TGTGCCAGCAGCTTAGCGGGGACACAAGCTTTCTTT.

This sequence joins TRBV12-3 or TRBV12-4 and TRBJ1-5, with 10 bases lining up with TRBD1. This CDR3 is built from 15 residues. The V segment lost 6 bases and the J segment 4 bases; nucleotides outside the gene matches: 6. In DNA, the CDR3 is TGTGCCAGCAGACCGAGACAGGGGGCAAATCAGCCCCAGCATTTT. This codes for CASRPRQGANQPQHF.

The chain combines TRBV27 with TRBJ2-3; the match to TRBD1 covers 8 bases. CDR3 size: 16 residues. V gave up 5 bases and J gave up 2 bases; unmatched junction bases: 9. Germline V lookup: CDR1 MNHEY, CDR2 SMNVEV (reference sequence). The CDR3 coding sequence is TGTGCCAGCAGTGGGGAGACAGGGGCCTCCACAGATACGCAGTATTTT. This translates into CASSGETGASTDTQYF.

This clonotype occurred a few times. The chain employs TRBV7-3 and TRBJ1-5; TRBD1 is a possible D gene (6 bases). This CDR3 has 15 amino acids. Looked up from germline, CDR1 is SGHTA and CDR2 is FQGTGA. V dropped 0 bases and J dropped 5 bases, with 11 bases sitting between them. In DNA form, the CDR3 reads TGTGCCAGCAGCTTAACGGGGGCCGAAGATCAGCCCCAGCATTTT. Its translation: CASSLTGAEDQPQHF.

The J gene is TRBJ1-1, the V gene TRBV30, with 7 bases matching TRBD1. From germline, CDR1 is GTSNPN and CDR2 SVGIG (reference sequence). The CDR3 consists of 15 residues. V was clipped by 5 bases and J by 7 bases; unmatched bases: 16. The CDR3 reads CAWVTPGNRGYEAFF. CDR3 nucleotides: TGTGCCTGGGTAACCCCGGGGAACAGGGGTTATGAAGCTTTCTTT.

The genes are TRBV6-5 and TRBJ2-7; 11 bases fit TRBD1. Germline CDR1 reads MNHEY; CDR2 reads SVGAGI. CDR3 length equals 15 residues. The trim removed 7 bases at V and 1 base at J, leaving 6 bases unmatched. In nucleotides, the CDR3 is TGTGCCAGCAACTCGGACAGGGGGCGGTCCTACGAGCAGTACTTC. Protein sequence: CASNSDRGRSYEQYF.

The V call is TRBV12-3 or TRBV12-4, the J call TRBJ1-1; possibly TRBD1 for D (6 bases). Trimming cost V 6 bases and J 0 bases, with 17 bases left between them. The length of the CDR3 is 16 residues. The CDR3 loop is CASSIPQGAVNTEAFF. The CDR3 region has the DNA TGTGCCAGCAGCATCCCACAGGGCGCTGTGAACACTGAAGCTTTCTTT.

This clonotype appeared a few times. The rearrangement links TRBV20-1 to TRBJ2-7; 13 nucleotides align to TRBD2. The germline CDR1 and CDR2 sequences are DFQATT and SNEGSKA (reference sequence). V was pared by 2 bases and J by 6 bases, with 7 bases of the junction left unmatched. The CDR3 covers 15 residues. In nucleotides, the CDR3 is TGCAGTGCTAGAACCGGGACTAGCGGGACGGGCGAGCAGTACTTC. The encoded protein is CSARTGTSGTGEQYF.

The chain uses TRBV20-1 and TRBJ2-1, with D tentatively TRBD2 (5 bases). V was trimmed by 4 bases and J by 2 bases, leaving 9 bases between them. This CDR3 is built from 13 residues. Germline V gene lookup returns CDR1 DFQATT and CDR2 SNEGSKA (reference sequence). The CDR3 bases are TGCAGTGCTATGGCGGGCACCTACAATGAGCAGTTCTTC. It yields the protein CSAMAGTYNEQFF.

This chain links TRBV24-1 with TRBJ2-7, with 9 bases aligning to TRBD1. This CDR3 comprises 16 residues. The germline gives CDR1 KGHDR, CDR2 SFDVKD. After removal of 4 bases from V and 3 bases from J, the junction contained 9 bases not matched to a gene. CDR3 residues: CATSERPGTGRYEQYF. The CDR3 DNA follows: TGTGCCACCAGTGAGCGTCCCGGGACAGGGCGCTACGAGCAGTACTTC.

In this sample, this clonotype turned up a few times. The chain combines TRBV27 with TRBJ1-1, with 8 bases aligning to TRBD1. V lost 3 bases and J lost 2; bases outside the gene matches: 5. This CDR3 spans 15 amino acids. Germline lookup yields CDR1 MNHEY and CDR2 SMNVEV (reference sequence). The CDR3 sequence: CASSFFRGPNTEAFF. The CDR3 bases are TGTGCCAGCAGTTTCTTCAGGGGGCCTAACACTGAAGCTTTCTTT.

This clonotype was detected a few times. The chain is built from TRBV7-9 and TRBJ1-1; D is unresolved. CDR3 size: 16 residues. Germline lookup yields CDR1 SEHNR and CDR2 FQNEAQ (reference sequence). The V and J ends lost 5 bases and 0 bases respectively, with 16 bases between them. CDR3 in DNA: TGTGCCAGCAGCCCCCCCCCGGGATTTATGAACACTGAAGCTTTCTTT. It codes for CASSPPPGFMNTEAFF.

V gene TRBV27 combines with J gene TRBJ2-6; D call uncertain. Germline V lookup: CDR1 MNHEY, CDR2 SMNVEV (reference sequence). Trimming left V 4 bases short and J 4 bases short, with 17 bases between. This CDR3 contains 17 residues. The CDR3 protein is CASSWAGSIGGANVLTF. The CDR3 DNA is TGTGCCAGCAGTTGGGCCGGGTCCATCGGGGGGGCCAACGTCCTGACTTTC.

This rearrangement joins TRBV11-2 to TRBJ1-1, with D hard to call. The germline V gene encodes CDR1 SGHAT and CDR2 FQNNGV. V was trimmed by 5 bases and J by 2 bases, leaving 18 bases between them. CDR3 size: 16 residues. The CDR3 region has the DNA TGTGCCAGCAGCCACATGGAAGGGAAAAGAAACACTGAAGCTTTCTTT. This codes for CASSHMEGKRNTEAFF.

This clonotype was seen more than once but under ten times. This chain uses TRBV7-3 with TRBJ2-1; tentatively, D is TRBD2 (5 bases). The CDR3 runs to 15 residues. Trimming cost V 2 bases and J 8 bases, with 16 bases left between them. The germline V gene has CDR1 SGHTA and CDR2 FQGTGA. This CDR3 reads CASSLVLSSGDEQFF. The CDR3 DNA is TGTGCCAGCAGCTTAGTGCTTTCTTCCGGGGATGAGCAGTTCTTC.

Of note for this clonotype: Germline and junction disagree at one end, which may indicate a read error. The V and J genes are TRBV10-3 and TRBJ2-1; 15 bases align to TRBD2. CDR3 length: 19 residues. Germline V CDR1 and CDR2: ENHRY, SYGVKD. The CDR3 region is CDISDPFGLAGGSYNEQFF. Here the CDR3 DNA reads TGTGACATCAGTGACCCCTTCGGACTAGCGGGAGGGTCCTACAATGAGCAGTTCTTC.